This entry lists 26 T cell receptor beta chains sequenced from one sample in a study of CXCR3-negative and CXCR3-positive naive CD8 T cells. All TRB cDNA libraries came from 5' RACE performed with UMI labels. From the 5' RACE reads, TCRdb lists one entry per CDR3 protein and no DNA. This table lists 70,000 to 95,000 distinct CDR3 sequences. Sequenced input: naive CXCR3- CD8+ T cells from blood. Specified subset: CD45RO-CCR7+CD27+CD95- naive CD8+ T cells lacking CXCR3 (TNR3-). The receptors come from a human donor in good health. Some clones in this sample may be carry-over from other donors' samples.

The chain carries TRBV7-3 and TRBJ1-2. The CDR3 totals 17 residues. Germline CDR1 SGHTA, CDR2 FQGTGA. CDR3 in amino acids: CASSLTSDQQELNGYTF.

V gene TRBV11-1 combines with J gene TRBJ2-7; TCRdb reports TRBD2, a call that lacks DNA to check it against. The CDR3 is 18 residues long. CDR1 and CDR2 from the germline V gene are SGHAT and FQDESV (reference sequence). CDR3 region: CASSFDAVTSGVTYEQYF.

This clonotype ranks as medium-sized in terms of frequency. This chain uses TRBV30 with TRBJ2-5; no DNA is available, so the TRBD2 call from TCRdb remains unchecked. The germline V gene encodes CDR1 GTSNPN and CDR2 SVGIG (reference sequence). This CDR3 contains 16 residues. The CDR3 loop reads CAWSVLASGRGETQYF.

The CDR3 protein is CASSLGSLPLHF. The chain links TRBV5-1 to TRBJ1-6. This CDR3 comprises 12 residues. CDR1 is SGHRS, CDR2 YFSETQ, per germline.

This chain uses TRBV29-1 with TRBJ2-1; TCRdb's assignment of TRBD2 cannot be checked, as there is no DNA. Germline loops: CDR1 SQVTM, CDR2 ANQGSEA. The CDR3 has 13 amino acids. The CDR3 here is CSVLESSDHEQFF.

J is TRBJ2-7 and V is TRBV12-3 or TRBV12-4; TCRdb indicates TRBD1, and absent DNA this call remains unverified. The CDR3 runs to 14 residues. The CDR3 protein is CASSLRGTAYEQYF.

The J gene is TRBJ1-4, the V gene TRBV7-9; TCRdb outputs TRBD1, but without DNA this stays unchecked. This CDR3 is 15 amino acids long. Germline lookup yields CDR1 SEHNR and CDR2 FQNEAQ (reference sequence). The CDR3 loop reads CASSRYRELDEKLFF.

The chain links TRBV27 to TRBJ2-7; TCRdb lists TRBD2, though no DNA is available to test this call. CDR1 and CDR2 from the germline V gene are MNHEY and SMNVEV (reference sequence). The CDR3 runs to 14 residues. CDR3 region: CASGHGTDSYEQYF.

The chain employs TRBV4-3 and TRBJ2-5; TCRdb's assignment of TRBD2 cannot be checked, as there is no DNA. The germline V gene has CDR1 LGHNA and CDR2 YSLEER. The CDR3 extends over 16 amino acids. The CDR3 is CASSHGTSGLWETQYF.

The CDR3: CSVDGLAGGDEQFF. The V and J genes are TRBV29-1 and TRBJ2-1; the TCRdb call, TRBD2, lacks DNA for checking. In germline, CDR1 is SQVTM, CDR2 ANQGSEA. The CDR3 length is 14 residues.

V is TRBV7-7 and J is TRBJ2-3. Germline V gene data show CDR1 as SSHAT and CDR2 as FNYEAQ (reference sequence). The CDR3 covers 13 residues. The CDR3 loop is CASSLGHTDTQYF.

The chain uses TRBV7-8 and TRBJ2-5; TCRdb's D call, TRBD2, is unchecked because there is no DNA. Germline lookup yields CDR1 SGHVS and CDR2 FQNEAQ. This CDR3 spans 17 amino acids. The CDR3 protein is CASSLLTSGNLQETQYF.

The rearrangement links TRBV6-2 or TRBV6-3 to TRBJ2-3; TCRdb's D gene call, TRBD1, goes unchecked for lack of DNA. The CDR3 runs to 14 residues. Germline-derived CDR1 and CDR2 are MNHEY and SVGEGT. CDR3 in amino acids: CASSTGGGTDTQYF.

CDR3 sequence reads: CASSGADRVNQPQHF. The chain couples TRBV7-9 to TRBJ1-5; checking the TCRdb D call of TRBD1 is not possible without DNA. Germline assignment: CDR1 SEHNR and CDR2 FQNEAQ (reference sequence). The CDR3 consists of 15 residues.

The rearrangement links TRBV5-5 to TRBJ1-1. Germline V gives CDR1 SGHKS, CDR2 YYEKEE (reference sequence). The CDR3 length is 13 residues. CDR3 amino acids: CASSLYMNTEAFF.

The chain uses TRBV5-1 and TRBJ1-1. Looked up from germline, CDR1 is SGHRS and CDR2 is YFSETQ. The length of the CDR3 is 16 residues. CDR3 region: CASSLSLINMNTEAFF. The full variable domain, its missing parts supplied by reference TRBV5-1 and TRBJ1-1, is KAGVTQTPRYLIKTRGQQVTLSCSPISGHRSVSWYQQTPGQGLQFLFEYFSETQRNKGNFPGRFSGRQFSNSRSEMNVSTLELGDSALYLCASSLSLINMNTEAFFGQGTRLTVV.

This chain connects TRBV5-1 to TRBJ2-4; TCRdb lists TRBD1, though no DNA is available to test this call. The CDR3 extends over 17 amino acids. Germline V gene sequence: CDR1 SGHRS, CDR2 YFSETQ. The CDR3 region is CASSLVSTGAKGNIQYF. Together with reference TRBV5-1 and TRBJ2-4, the CDR3 gives the full variable domain: KAGVTQTPRYLIKTRGQQVTLSCSPISGHRSVSWYQQTPGQGLQFLFEYFSETQRNKGNFPGRFSGRQFSNSRSEMNVSTLELGDSALYLCASSLVSTGAKGNIQYFGAGTRLSVL.

V is TRBV7-9 and J is TRBJ2-1; TCRdb proposes TRBD2, but this gene call is untestable without DNA. The CDR3 length is 14 residues. Germline CDR1 SEHNR, CDR2 FQNEAQ (reference sequence). CDR3: CASSLVGPRNEQFF.

The chain uses TRBV28 and TRBJ2-3. Germline assignment: CDR1 MDHEN and CDR2 SYDVKM. This CDR3 has 16 amino acids. The CDR3 sequence is CASSGDGPKLLDTQYF.

The V call is TRBV2, the J call TRBJ1-2. This CDR3 has 16 residues. The germline V gene has CDR1 SNHLY and CDR2 FYNNEI. The CDR3 here is CASRDYDFSPMYGYTF.

V usage is TRBV12-3 or TRBV12-4 and J usage is TRBJ2-3; TCRdb's assignment of TRBD1 cannot be checked, as there is no DNA. The CDR3 has 15 residues. CDR3 residues: CASSFVPPPTDTQYF.

The chain employs TRBV29-1 and TRBJ1-1. Germline CDR1 reads SQVTM; CDR2 reads ANQGSEA. The CDR3 has 14 amino acids. CDR3 region: CSVEDLTVGTEAFF.

The rearrangement links TRBV20-1 to TRBJ2-7. Germline V gene sequence: CDR1 DFQATT, CDR2 SNEGSKA (reference sequence). The CDR3 runs to 15 residues. CDR3 sequence reads: CSARDWRGPVREQYF.

CDR3 sequence: CSVVGVLYGYTF. This chain joins TRBV29-1 and TRBJ1-2. The CDR3 has 12 amino acids. CDR1 is SQVTM, CDR2 ANQGSEA, per germline.

The gene calls are TRBV11-2 and TRBJ2-5; TCRdb's D call of TRBD1 is untestable without DNA. Per the germline V gene, CDR1 is SGHAT and CDR2 is FQNNGV. The CDR3 loop spans 18 amino acids. The CDR3 spells CASSSRDVWALSQETQYF. Full variable domain (remainder filled in from reference TRBV11-2 and TRBJ2-5): EAGVAQSPRYKIIEKRQSVAFWCNPISGHATLYWYQQILGQGPKLLIQFQNNGVVDDSQLPKDRFSAERLKGVDSTLKIQPAKLEDSAVYLCASSSRDVWALSQETQYFGPGTRLLVL.

The chain has TRBV4-2 and TRBJ2-7; the TRBD2 assignment by TCRdb is unverifiable without DNA. Germline values: CDR1 LGHNA, CDR2 YNFKEQ. CDR3 length: 16 amino acids. The CDR3: CASSQESGLKSYEQYF.